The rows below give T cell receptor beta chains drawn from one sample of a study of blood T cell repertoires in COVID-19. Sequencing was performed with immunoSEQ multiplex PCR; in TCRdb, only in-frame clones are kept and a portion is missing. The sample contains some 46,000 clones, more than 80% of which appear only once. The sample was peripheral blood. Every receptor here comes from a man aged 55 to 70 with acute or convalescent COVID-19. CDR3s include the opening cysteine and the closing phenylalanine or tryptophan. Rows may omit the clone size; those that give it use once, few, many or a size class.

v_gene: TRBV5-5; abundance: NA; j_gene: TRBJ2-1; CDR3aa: CASSRDRVGHEQFF
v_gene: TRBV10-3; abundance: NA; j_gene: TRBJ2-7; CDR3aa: CAISQQGTSYEQYF
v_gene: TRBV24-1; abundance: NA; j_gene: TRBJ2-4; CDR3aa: CATSDWGTSGTKNIQYF
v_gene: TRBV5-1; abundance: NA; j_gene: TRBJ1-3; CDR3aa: CASSLEGGSGNTIYF
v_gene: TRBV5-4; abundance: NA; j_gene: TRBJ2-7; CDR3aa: CATSTWGPISHEQYF
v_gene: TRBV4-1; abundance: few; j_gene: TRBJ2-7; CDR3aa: CASSQGETGHPRNEQYF
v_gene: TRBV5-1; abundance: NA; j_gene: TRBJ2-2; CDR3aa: CASSQMDRGTGELFF
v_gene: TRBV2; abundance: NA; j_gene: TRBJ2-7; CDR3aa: CASSETRSWGERTYF
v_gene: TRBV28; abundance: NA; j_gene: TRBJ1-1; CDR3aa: CASSRRGGGNTEAFF
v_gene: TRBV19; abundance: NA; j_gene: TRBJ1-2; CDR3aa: CASSLNRVRDYGYTF
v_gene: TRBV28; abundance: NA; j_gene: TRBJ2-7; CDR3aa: CASSSGLAGFYEQYF
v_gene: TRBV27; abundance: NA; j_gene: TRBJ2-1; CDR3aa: CASSSWTSGRGEQFF
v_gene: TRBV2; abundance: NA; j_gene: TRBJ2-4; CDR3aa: CASLDARNIQYF
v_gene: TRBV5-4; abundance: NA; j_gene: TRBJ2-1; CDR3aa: CASSLGGGGRHNEQFF
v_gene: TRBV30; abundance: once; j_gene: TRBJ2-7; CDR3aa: CASGAQRGGNEQYF
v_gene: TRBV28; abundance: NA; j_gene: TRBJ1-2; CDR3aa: CASSLFPGWAKGYTF
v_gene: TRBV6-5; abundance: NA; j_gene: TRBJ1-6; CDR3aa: CASSKQGYNSPLHF
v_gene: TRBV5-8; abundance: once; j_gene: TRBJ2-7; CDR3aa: CASSHRGGYEQYF
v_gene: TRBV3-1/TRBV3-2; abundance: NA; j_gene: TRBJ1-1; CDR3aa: CATQGTGYPEAFF
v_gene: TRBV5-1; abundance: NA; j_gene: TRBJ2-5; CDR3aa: CASSLARLRAETQYF
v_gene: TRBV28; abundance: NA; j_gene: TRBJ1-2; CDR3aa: CASTDRLYGYTF
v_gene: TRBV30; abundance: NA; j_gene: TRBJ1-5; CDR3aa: CAWSIGAGGQPQHF
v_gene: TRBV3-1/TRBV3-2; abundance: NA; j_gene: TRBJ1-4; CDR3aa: CASSQDAPSGKLFF
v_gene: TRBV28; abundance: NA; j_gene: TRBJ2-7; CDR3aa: CATSTSYYEQYF
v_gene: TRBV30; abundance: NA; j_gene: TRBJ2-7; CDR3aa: CAWSVPSGYEQYF
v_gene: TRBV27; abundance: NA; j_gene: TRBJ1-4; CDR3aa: CASSLGEKLFF
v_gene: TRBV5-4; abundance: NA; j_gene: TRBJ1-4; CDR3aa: CASSLASDKGKLFF